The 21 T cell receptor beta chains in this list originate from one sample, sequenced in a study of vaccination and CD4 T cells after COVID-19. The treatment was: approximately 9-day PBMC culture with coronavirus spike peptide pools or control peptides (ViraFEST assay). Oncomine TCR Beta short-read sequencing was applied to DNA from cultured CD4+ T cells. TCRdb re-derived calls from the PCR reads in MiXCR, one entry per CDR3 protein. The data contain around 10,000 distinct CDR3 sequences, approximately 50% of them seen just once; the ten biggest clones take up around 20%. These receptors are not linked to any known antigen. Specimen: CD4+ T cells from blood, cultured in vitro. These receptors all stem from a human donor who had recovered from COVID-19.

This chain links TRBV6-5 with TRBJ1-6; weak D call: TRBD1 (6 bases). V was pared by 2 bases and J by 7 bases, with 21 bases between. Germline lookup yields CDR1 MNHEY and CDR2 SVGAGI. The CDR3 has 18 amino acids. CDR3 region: CASSYNRYPPGGNSPLHF. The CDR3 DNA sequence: TGTGCCAGCAGTTACAATAGATATCCCCCCGGGGGCAATTCACCCCTCCACTTT.

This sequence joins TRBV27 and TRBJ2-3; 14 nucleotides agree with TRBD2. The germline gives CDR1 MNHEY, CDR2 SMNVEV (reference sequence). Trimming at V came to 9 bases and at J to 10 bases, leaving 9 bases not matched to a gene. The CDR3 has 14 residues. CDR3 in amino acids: CASRLAGGTDAQYF. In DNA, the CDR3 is TGTGCCAGTAGACTAGCGGGGGGGACTGATGCGCAGTATTTT.

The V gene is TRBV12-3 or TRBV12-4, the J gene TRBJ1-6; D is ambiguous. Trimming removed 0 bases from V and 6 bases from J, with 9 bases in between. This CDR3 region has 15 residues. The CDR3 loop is CASSLAGGINSPLHF. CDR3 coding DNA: TGTGCCAGCAGTTTAGCTGGTGGGATTAATTCACCCCTCCACTTT.

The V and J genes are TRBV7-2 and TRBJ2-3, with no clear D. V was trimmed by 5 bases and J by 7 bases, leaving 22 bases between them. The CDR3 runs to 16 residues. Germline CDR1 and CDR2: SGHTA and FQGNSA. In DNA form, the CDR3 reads TGTGCCAGCAGCCCCCTGATCGTCGCCGGATCATATACGCAGTATTTT. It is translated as CASSPLIVAGSYTQYF.

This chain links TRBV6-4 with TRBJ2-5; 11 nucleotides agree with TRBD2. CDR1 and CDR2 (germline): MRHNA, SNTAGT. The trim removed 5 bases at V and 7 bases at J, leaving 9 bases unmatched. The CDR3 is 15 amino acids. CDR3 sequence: CASSSGLAAKGTQYF. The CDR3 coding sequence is TGTGCCAGCAGTTCGGGACTAGCGGCGAAGGGGACCCAGTACTTC.

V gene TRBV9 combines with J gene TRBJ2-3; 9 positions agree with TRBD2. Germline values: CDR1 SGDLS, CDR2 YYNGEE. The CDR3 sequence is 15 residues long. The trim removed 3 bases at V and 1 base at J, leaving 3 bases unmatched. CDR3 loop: CASSGRGGRTDTQYF. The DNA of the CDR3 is TGTGCCAGCAGCGGGCGGGGGGGCCGCACAGATACGCAGTATTTT.

The CDR3 loop reads CSAWTGHETSGYTF. CDR3 nucleotide sequence: TGCAGTGCTTGGACAGGACACGAGACCTCTGGCTACACCTTC. This chain links TRBV20-1 with TRBJ1-2; TRBD1 matches 7 bases. Trimming took 5 bases from V and 7 from J; bases not matched to a gene: 13. CDR3 length equals 14 residues. CDR1 is DFQATT and CDR2 is SNEGSKA in the germline V gene (reference sequence).

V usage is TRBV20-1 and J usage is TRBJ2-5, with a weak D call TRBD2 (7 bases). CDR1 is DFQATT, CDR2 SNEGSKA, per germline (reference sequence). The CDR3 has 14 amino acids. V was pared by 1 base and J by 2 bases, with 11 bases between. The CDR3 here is CSARVAGAQETQYF. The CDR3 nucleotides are TGCAGTGCTAGAGTGGCGGGGGCACAAGAGACCCAGTACTTC.

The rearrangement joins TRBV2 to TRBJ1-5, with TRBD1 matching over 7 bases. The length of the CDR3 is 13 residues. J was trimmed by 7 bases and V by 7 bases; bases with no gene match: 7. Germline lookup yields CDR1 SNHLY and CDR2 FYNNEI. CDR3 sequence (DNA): TGTGCCAGCAAGCCGACAGGGCCCCAGCCCCAGCATTTT. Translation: CASKPTGPQPQHF.

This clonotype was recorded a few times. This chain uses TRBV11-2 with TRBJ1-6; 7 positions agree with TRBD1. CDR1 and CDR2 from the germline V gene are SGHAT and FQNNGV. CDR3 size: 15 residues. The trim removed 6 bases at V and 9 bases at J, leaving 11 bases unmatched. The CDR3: CASRSMTGKGSPLHF. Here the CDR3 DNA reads TGTGCCAGCAGATCCATGACAGGGAAGGGTTCACCCCTCCACTTT.

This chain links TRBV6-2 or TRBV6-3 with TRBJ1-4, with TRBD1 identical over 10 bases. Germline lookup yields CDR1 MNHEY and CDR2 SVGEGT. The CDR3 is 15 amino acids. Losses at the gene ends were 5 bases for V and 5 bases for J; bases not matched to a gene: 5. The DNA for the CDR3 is TGTGCCAGCAGTCTCGGGACAGGGGTAAATGAAAAACTGTTTTTT. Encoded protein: CASSLGTGVNEKLFF.

The CDR3 sequence: CATSTDRLYEKLFF. CDR3 nucleotides: TGTGCCACCAGCACCGACAGGTTATATGAAAAACTGTTTTTT. The V call is TRBV15, the J call TRBJ1-4; maybe TRBD1 (6 bases). The V gene's germline CDR1 is LNHNV and CDR2 YYDKDF (reference sequence). Trimming cost V 4 bases and J 6 bases, with 12 bases left between them. This CDR3 is built from 14 residues.

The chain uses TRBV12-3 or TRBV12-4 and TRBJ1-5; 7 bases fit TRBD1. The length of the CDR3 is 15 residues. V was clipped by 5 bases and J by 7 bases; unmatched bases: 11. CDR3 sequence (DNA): TGTGCCAGCAGTCCCCAGGGGGTTGGAGAGCAGCCCCAGCATTTT. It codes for CASSPQGVGEQPQHF.

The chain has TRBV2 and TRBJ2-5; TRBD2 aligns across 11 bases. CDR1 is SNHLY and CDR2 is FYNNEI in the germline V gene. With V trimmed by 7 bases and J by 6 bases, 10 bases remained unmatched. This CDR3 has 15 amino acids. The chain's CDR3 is CASNPLAGAPQTQYF. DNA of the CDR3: TGTGCCAGCAATCCACTAGCGGGGGCCCCCCAGACCCAGTACTTC. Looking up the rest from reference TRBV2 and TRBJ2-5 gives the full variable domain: EPEVTQTPSHQVTQMGQEVILRCVPISNHLYFYWYRQILGQKVEFLVSFYNNEISEKSEIFDDQFSVERPDGSNFTLKIRSTKLEDSAMYFCASNPLAGAPQTQYFGPGTRLLVL.

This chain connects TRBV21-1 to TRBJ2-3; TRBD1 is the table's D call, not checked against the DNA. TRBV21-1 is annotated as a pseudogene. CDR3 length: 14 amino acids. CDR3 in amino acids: CASLIGEAADTQYF. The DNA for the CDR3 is TGTGCCAGCCTTATAGGGGAAGCGGCAGATACGCAGTATTTT.

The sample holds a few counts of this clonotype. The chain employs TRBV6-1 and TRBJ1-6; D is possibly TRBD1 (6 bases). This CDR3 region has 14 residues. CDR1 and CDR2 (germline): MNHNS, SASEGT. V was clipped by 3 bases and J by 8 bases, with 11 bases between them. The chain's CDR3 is CASSEGAKDSPLHF. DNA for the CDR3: TGTGCCAGCAGTGAGGGGGCTAAGGATTCACCCCTCCACTTT.

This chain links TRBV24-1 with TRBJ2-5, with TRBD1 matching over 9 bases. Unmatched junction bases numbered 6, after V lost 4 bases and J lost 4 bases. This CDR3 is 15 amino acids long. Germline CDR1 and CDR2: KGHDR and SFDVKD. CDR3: CATSDSTGGVETQYF. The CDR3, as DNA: TGTGCCACCAGTGACTCCACAGGGGGCGTAGAGACCCAGTACTTC.

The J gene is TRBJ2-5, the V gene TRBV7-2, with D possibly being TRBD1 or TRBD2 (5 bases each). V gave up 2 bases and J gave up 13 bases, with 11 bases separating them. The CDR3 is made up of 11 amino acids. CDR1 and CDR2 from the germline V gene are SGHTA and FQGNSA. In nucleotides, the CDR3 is TGTGCCAGCAGCTTACTGGGACGATGGTACTTC. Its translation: CASSLLGRWYF.

The CDR3 here is CASGSGSGGARETQYF. CDR3 nucleotides: TGTGCTAGTGGCTCCGGTAGCGGGGGGGCCAGGGAGACCCAGTACTTC. The rearrangement uses TRBV12-5 and TRBJ2-5, with 11 bases aligning to TRBD2. V dropped 6 bases and J dropped 5; count of bases not matched to a gene: 11. The CDR3 runs 16 residues. In germline, CDR1 is LGHNT, CDR2 FRNRAP.

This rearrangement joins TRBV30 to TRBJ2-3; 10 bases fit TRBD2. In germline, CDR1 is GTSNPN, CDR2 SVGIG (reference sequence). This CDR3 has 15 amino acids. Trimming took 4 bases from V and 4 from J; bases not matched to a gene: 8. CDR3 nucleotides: TGTGCCTGGACTAGCGGGGGAACTAGGGCAGATACGCAGTATTTT. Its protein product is CAWTSGGTRADTQYF.

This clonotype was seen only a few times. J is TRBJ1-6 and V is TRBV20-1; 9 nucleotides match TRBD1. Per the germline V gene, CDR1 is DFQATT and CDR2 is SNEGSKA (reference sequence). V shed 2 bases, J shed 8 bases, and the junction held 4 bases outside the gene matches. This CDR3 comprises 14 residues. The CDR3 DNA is TGCAGTGCTAGACCCGACAGGGGGGATTCACCCCTCCACTTT. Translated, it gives CSARPDRGDSPLHF.